The 11 T cell receptor beta chains presented below share a single source sample, sequenced in a study of technical replicates of blood from a few donors. Clones were read by immunoSEQ multiplex PCR, and TCRdb kept only the in-frame ones, dropping some. This table holds tens of thousands of clones, roughly 93% found once. Input material: PBMCs. All receptors come from a human donor in good health. Some clones in this sample may be carry-over from other donors' samples.

The chain carries TRBV15 and TRBJ2-1, with 9 bases identical to TRBD2. Trimming took 9 bases from V and 7 from J; bases not matched to a gene: 10. Germline CDR1 reads LNHNV; CDR2 reads YYDKDF (reference sequence). The CDR3 loop spans 14 amino acids. CDR3 in amino acids: CATAGGQFGNEQFF. The DNA of the CDR3 is TGTGCCACGGCGGGGGGGCAATTCGGGAATGAGCAGTTCTTC. Combining the CDR3 with reference TRBV15 and TRBJ2-1 gives the whole variable domain DAMVIQNPRYQVTQFGKPVTLSCSQTLNHNVMYWYQQKSSQAPKLLFHYYDKDFNNEADTPDNFQSRRPNTSFCFLDIRSPGLGDTAMYLCATAGGQFGNEQFFGPGTRLTVL.

The chain links TRBV27 to TRBJ1-2, with 7 bases fitting TRBD1. In germline, CDR1 is MNHEY, CDR2 SMNVEV (reference sequence). The V gene end was trimmed by 5 bases and the J gene end by 7 bases; junction bases not matched to a gene: 7. This CDR3 is built from 13 residues. CDR3 sequence (DNA): TGTGCCAGCAGTGTAAGGACAGGTGGTGGCTACACCTTC. Its translation is CASSVRTGGGYTF.

The chain joins TRBV7-2 to TRBJ2-3; TRBD2 aligns across 8 bases. The V gene end was trimmed by 3 bases and the J gene end by 4 bases; junction bases not matched to a gene: 3. CDR3 length: 14 amino acids. Per germline, CDR1 SGHTA and CDR2 FQGNSA. The CDR3 DNA sequence: TGTGCCAGCAGCTTCGGGGGGGCCCCAGATACGCAGTATTTT. Encoded protein: CASSFGGAPDTQYF. The variable domain in full, with the rest retrieved from reference TRBV7-2 and TRBJ2-3, is GAGVSQSPSNKVTEKGKDVELRCDPISGHTALYWYRQSLGQGLEFLIYFQGNSAPDKSGLPSDRFSAERTGGSVSTLTIQRTQQEDSAVYLCASSFGGAPDTQYFGPGTRLTVL.

A single count supports this clone. The chain joins TRBV6-5 to TRBJ1-2, with D possibly matching TRBD1 (6 bases). The CDR3 totals 12 residues. Germline V gene data show CDR1 as MNHEY and CDR2 as SVGAGI. V lost 5 bases, J lost 7 bases, and 11 bases lay in between. The CDR3 region has the DNA TGTGCCAGCAGTGCAGGGGTTAGTGGCTACACCTTC. Amino acids: CASSAGVSGYTF.

This chain connects TRBV6-5 to TRBJ2-2; the match to TRBD2 covers 10 bases. The J segment lost 6 bases and the V segment lost 0 bases, leaving 4 bases of the junction unmatched. Germline-derived CDR1 and CDR2 are MNHEY and SVGAGI. The CDR3 sequence is 16 residues long. CDR3 DNA sequence: TGTGCCAGCAGTTACTCGTTTAGCGGGAGGTCCGGGGAGCTGTTTTTT. Its protein is CASSYSFSGRSGELFF.

The chain recombines TRBV7-2 with TRBJ2-5; TRBD2 agrees at 9 bases. This CDR3 is 16 amino acids long. CDR1 is SGHTA and CDR2 is FQGNSA in the germline V gene. V shed 3 bases and J 2 bases; nucleotides not matched to a gene: 7. The chain's CDR3 is CASSFSRLAAQETQYF. DNA of the CDR3: TGTGCCAGCAGCTTCTCTCGACTAGCGGCACAAGAGACCCAGTACTTC. Looking up the rest from reference TRBV7-2 and TRBJ2-5 gives the full variable domain: GAGVSQSPSNKVTEKGKDVELRCDPISGHTALYWYRQSLGQGLEFLIYFQGNSAPDKSGLPSDRFSAERTGGSVSTLTIQRTQQEDSAVYLCASSFSRLAAQETQYFGPGTRLLVL.

The V call is TRBV21-1, the J call TRBJ1-5. TRBV21-1 counts as a pseudogene. The CDR3 has 15 amino acids. CDR3 sequence reads: CASSNPRGAPRAQHF. The CDR3 bases are TGTGCCAGCAGCAACCCCCGGGGGGCCCCGCGAGCCCAGCATTTT.

This sequence joins TRBV5-1 and TRBJ2-3; 10 bases are a match to TRBD2. Germline V gene data show CDR1 as SGHRS and CDR2 as YFSETQ. The V segment lost 2 bases and the J segment 6 bases; nucleotides outside the gene matches: 9. There are 16 residues in the CDR3. CDR3 residues: CASSLTSGGAFDTQYF. In DNA, the CDR3 is TGCGCCAGCAGCTTAACGAGCGGGGGGGCGTTCGATACGCAGTATTTT.

This chain links TRBV6-5 with TRBJ2-7, with a tentative D call TRBD2 (6 bases). The CDR3 is made up of 12 amino acids. Germline assignment: CDR1 MNHEY and CDR2 SVGAGI. The DNA of the CDR3 is TGTGCTAGCGGCTCGCCTCTCACCGAGCAGTACTTC. Amino acid sequence: CASGSPLTEQYF.

The chain employs TRBV5-8 and TRBJ1-1; D is unresolved. Germline V lookup: CDR1 SGHTS, CDR2 YDEGEE. The CDR3 length is 15 residues. V was cut by 7 bases and J by 0 bases, with 16 bases left in between. CDR3 in amino acids: CASGLWGGVNTEAFF. DNA for the CDR3: TGTGCCAGCGGACTATGGGGAGGTGTGAACACTGAAGCTTTCTTT.

This chain uses TRBV19 with TRBJ1-5; no firm D call. Germline V gene lookup returns CDR1 LNHDA and CDR2 SQIVND (reference sequence). The CDR3 has 13 residues. V lost 7 bases, J lost 3 bases, and 10 bases lay in between. The CDR3 coding sequence is TGTGCCAGTACAGAACAGTACAATCAGCCCCAGCATTTT. Translated: CASTEQYNQPQHF.